Shown below are 15 T cell receptor beta chains from a single sample sequenced in a study of Ad26.COV2.S vaccination and SARS-CoV-2 variants. The protocol was immunoSEQ multiplex PCR, while the TCRdb copy is restricted to in-frame clones and leaves out a portion. The sample lists just over 350,000 clones, around 92% occurring once. Material: peripheral blood, obtained after recovery from COVID-19. The source is a human donor who had recovered from COVID-19.

The chain links TRBV7-2 to TRBJ2-1; D uncertain. V lost 5 bases and J 6 bases, leaving 14 bases between the germline ends. Germline CDR1 is SGHTA and CDR2 is FQGNSA. The CDR3 length is 14 residues. CDR3 in amino acids: CASSMMFLGNEQFF. Written as DNA, the CDR3 is TGTGCCAGCAGCATGATGTTCCTGGGCAATGAGCAGTTCTTC.

The chain recombines TRBV10-2 with TRBJ2-4; 9 nucleotides match TRBD2. The CDR3 contains 16 residues. Germline CDR1 is WSHSY and CDR2 is SAAADI. Trimming cost V 2 bases and J 6 bases; bases outside gene matches: 8. The CDR3 protein is CASSEGSGLALNIQYF. In nucleotides, the CDR3 is TGCGCCAGCAGTGAGGGATCGGGACTAGCTCTAAACATTCAGTACTTC.

The CDR3 coding sequence is TGCGCCAGCAGCTTCGGACTAGCGGGGGCGCGGGGCACAGATACGCAGTATTTT. Its translation: CASSFGLAGARGTDTQYF. The V call is TRBV5-1, the J call TRBJ2-3; 13 bases fit TRBD2. Germline trimming cut 2 bases from V and 1 base from J; bases unmatched to any gene: 7. The CDR3 is 18 amino acids. Germline V gene sequence: CDR1 SGHRS, CDR2 YFSETQ.

V is TRBV11-2 and J is TRBJ1-2; D ambiguous. Deletions cut 1 base from V and 10 bases from J, with 16 bases between. Germline CDR1 reads SGHAT; CDR2 reads FQNNGV. CDR3 length: 14 amino acids. CDR3 in DNA: TGTGCCAGCAGCTTAGGAGATCGGTCAATCGTCTACACCTTC. This encodes CASSLGDRSIVYTF.

The rearrangement links TRBV4-2 to TRBJ2-3; 10 nucleotides match TRBD2. The V and J ends lost 3 bases and 7 bases, in that order; junction bases with no gene match: 4. The germline V gene encodes CDR1 LGHNA and CDR2 YNFKEQ. The CDR3 is 14 residues long. DNA for the CDR3: TGTGCCAGCAGCCAGCGACTAGCGGGCAATACGCAGTATTTT. Protein: CASSQRLAGNTQYF.

This rearrangement joins TRBV4-1 to TRBJ1-1, with no clear D. Germline V gives CDR1 MGHRA, CDR2 YSYEKL. V was pared by 1 base and J by 0 bases, with 9 bases between. This CDR3 contains 15 residues. The CDR3 region is CASSQVGRVNTEAFF. Written as DNA, the CDR3 is TGCGCCAGCAGCCAAGTTGGTCGGGTGAACACTGAAGCTTTCTTT.

This rearrangement joins TRBV19 to TRBJ2-5, with 12 bases fitting TRBD2. Germline-derived CDR1 and CDR2 are LNHDA and SQIVND (reference sequence). V lost 5 bases and J lost 5; bases outside the gene matches: 3. This CDR3 is built from 14 residues. CDR3 sequence (DNA): TGTGCCAGTAGTTCGCTAGCGGGGGGGGAGACCCAGTACTTC. Amino acids: CASSSLAGGETQYF.

This chain links TRBV12-5 with TRBJ2-1; the match to TRBD2 covers 11 bases. CDR1 and CDR2 (germline): LGHNT, FRNRAP. The CDR3 runs 15 residues. V dropped 5 bases and J dropped 6; count of bases not matched to a gene: 6. Here the CDR3 reads CASGHRLAGPNEQFF. In nucleotides, the CDR3 is TGTGCTAGTGGTCACAGACTAGCGGGGCCCAATGAGCAGTTCTTC.

This chain uses TRBV9 with TRBJ2-1; D remains unclear. V dropped 2 bases and J dropped 2 bases, with 11 bases sitting between them. The CDR3 sequence is 15 residues long. Germline V CDR1 and CDR2: SGDLS, YYNGEE. The CDR3 DNA reads TGTGCCAGCAGCGTTGGCACGGTAACCTACAATGAGCAGTTCTTC. Protein sequence: CASSVGTVTYNEQFF.

The rearrangement uses TRBV6-5 and TRBJ2-2, with D possibly TRBD1 on 5 matching bases. The CDR3 covers 16 residues. Trimming took off 0 bases at V and 0 bases at J, with 8 bases between the two ends. Per the germline V gene, CDR1 is MNHEY and CDR2 is SVGAGI. The CDR3 nucleotides read TGTGCCAGCAGTTACTCGGGGCCAGCGAACACCGGGGAGCTGTTTTTT. Its translation is CASSYSGPANTGELFF.

V gene TRBV7-3 combines with J gene TRBJ1-6, with D possibly being TRBD1 (6 bases). This CDR3 comprises 14 residues. V was cut by 5 bases and J by 7 bases, with 12 bases left in between. Germline V CDR1 and CDR2: SGHTA, FQGTGA. The CDR3 DNA follows: TGTGCCAGCAGCGATAGGGGGGGGAATTCACCCCTCCACTTT. This sequence encodes CASSDRGGNSPLHF.

The chain joins TRBV7-9 to TRBJ1-2; 9 bases agree with TRBD1. V trimming: 2 bases; J trimming: 8 bases; junction bases outside the gene matches: 15. Germline CDR1 is SEHNR and CDR2 is FQNEAQ (reference sequence). CDR3 size: 17 residues. The CDR3: CASSLNRDRVNLAGYTF. The DNA of the CDR3 is TGTGCCAGCAGCTTAAATAGGGACAGGGTCAATCTTGCCGGCTACACCTTC.

The rearrangement joins TRBV19 to TRBJ1-5, with 7 bases lining up with TRBD1. The CDR3 covers 16 residues. The junction had 5 bases not matched to a gene; V was cut back by 3 bases and J by 0 bases. Germline V gene data show CDR1 as LNHDA and CDR2 as SQIVND (reference sequence). CDR3: CASSIGQAYSNQPQHF. CDR3 DNA: TGTGCCAGTAGTATTGGACAGGCTTATAGCAATCAGCCCCAGCATTTT.

V is TRBV7-2 and J is TRBJ2-1; D gene unclear. Germline V gene sequence: CDR1 SGHTA, CDR2 FQGNSA. The CDR3 covers 12 residues. V was pared by 4 bases and J by 12 bases, with 13 bases between. The CDR3 loop reads CASSSSSGRQFF. For the CDR3, the DNA is TGTGCCAGCAGCTCAAGCTCTGGTAGGCAGTTCTTC.

The V and J genes are TRBV19 and TRBJ1-2; 8 nucleotides agree with TRBD1. V lost 5 bases to trimming and J lost 8 bases; unmatched junction nucleotides: 7. The CDR3 totals 13 residues. CDR1 is LNHDA and CDR2 is SQIVND in the germline V gene (reference sequence). In nucleotides, the CDR3 is TGTGCCAGTAGTGGACGACAGGGGTACGGCTACACCTTC. Its protein is CASSGRQGYGYTF.